This TCR beta chain was identified in a study of blood T cell repertoires in COVID-19. This clone was seen only once. Profiled with immunoSEQ multiplex PCR; TCRdb holds only in-frame clones, not every one. The sample records under 200,000 clones, approximately 86% being singletons. The CDR3 runs to 13 residues. Germline CDR1 is SGHTA and CDR2 is FQGNSA. Losses at the gene ends were 4 bases for V and 8 bases for J; bases not matched to a gene: 6. V is TRBV7-2 and J is TRBJ1-2; 8 nucleotides align to TRBD1. This clonotype originated in a man aged 60 to 75 with COVID-19, enrolled during active disease. Sequencing used peripheral blood. CDR3 DNA: TGTGCCAGCAGCTACCGACAGGGGTACGGCTACACCTTC. Protein product: CASSYRQGYGYTF.